This T cell receptor beta chain was sequenced for a study of radiation and T cells in renal cell carcinoma. Study results and limitations: Baseline intratumoral clonotype presence is unknown without pretreatment biopsies. Top tumor clonotypes rose in blood 2 weeks post-radiation, then contracted.

Germline assignment: CDR1 GTSNPN and CDR2 SVGIG (reference sequence). Trimming shortened V by 2 bases and J by 4 bases, and 8 bases separated the two germline ends. The CDR3 length is 13 residues. Described time point: baseline pretreatment blood. Stated treatment: 15 Gy SBRT to primary tumor, nephrectomy 4 weeks later. The patient's renal cell carcinoma had clear cell pathology. Data came from immunoSEQ multiplex PCR; TCRdb stores just in-frame clones and leaves some out. Here the sample spans some 100,000 clones, roughly four fifths being singletons. Regarding this clone: Its specificity is not known.

The clonotype originates from a man between 60 and 70 years old with renal cell carcinoma. This sample comprised blood, obtained from a patient whose treatment included radiotherapy and nephrectomy. J is TRBJ2-2 and V is TRBV30; D gene unclear. The CDR3 loop reads CAWSIHLTGELFF. Written as DNA, the CDR3 is TGTGCCTGGAGTATCCACCTCACCGGGGAGCTGTTTTTT. Filled out from reference TRBV30 and TRBJ2-2, the complete variable domain reads SQTIHQWPATLVQPVGSPLSLECTVEGTSNPNLYWYRQAAGRGLQLLFYSVGIGQISSEVPQNLSASRPQDRQFILSSKKLLLSDSGFYLCAWSIHLTGELFFGEGSRLTVL.